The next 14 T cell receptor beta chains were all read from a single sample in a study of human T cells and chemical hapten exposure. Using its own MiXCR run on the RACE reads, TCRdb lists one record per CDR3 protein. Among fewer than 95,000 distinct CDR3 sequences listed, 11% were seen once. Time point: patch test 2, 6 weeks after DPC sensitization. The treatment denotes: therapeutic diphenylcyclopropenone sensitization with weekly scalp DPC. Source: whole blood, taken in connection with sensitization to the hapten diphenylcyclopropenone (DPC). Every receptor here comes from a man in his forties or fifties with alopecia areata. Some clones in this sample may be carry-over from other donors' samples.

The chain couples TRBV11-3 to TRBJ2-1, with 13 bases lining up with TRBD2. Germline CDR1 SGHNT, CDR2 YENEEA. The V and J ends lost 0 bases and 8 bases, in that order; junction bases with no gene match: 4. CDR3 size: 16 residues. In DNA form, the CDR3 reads TGTGCCAGCAGCTTAGATGGACTAGCGGGAGTCCATGAGCAGTTCTTC. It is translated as CASSLDGLAGVHEQFF.

Here the CDR3 DNA reads TGTGCCAGCAGCCAAGATGGGCGGCAGGGTTACAATGAGCAGTTCTTC. Amino acids: CASSQDGRQGYNEQFF. The chain links TRBV3-1 to TRBJ2-1, with a weak D call TRBD1 (5 bases). CDR1 LGHDT and CDR2 YNNKEL come from the germline V gene (reference sequence). The CDR3 contains 16 residues. V was clipped by 0 bases and J by 4 bases, with 13 bases between them.

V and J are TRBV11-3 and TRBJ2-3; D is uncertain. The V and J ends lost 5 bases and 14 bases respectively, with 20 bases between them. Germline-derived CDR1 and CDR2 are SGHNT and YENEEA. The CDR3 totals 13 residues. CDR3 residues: CASSVGKLSKAYF. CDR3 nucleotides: TGTGCCAGCAGCGTTGGGAAACTCTCTAAGGCGTATTTT.

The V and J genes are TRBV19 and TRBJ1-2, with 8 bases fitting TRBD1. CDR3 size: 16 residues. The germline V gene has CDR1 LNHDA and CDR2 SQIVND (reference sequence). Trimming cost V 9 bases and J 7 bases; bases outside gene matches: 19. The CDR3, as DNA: TGTGCCAGCGCTAAAGGGCAGGGGGCGAATGGTTTTGGCTACACCTTC. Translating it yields CASAKGQGANGFGYTF. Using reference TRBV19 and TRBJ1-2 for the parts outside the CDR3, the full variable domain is DGGITQSPKYLFRKEGQNVTLSCEQNLNHDAMYWYRQDPGQGLRLIYYSQIVNDFQKGDIAEGYSVSREKKESFPLTVTSAQKNPTAFYLCASAKGQGANGFGYTFGSGTRLTVV.

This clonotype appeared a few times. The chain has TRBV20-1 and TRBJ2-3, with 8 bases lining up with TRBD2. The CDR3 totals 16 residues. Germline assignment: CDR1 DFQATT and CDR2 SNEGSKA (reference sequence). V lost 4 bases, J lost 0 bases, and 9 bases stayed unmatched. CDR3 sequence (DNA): TGCAGTGCTACTCCACGGGGGGGGGCTAGCACAGATACGCAGTATTTT. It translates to CSATPRGGASTDTQYF.

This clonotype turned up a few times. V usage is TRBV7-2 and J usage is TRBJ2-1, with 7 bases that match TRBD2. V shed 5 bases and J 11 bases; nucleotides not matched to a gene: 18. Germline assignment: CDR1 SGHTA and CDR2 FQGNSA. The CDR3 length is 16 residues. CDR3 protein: CASSLGSLAVPSKQFF. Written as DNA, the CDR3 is TGTGCCAGCAGCCTGGGAAGTCTAGCGGTCCCCTCGAAGCAGTTCTTC.

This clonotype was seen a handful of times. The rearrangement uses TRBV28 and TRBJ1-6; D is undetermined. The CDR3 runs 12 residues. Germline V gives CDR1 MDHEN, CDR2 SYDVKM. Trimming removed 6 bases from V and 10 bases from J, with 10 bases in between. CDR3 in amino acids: CASSQGGSPLHF. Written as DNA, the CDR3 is TGTGCCAGCAGCCAAGGCGGGTCACCCCTCCACTTT.

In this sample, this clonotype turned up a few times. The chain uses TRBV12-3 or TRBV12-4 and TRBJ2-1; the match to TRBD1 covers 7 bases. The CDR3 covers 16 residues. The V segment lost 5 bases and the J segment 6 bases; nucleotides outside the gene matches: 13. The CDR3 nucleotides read TGTGCCAGCAGTCCTACAGGGGTCCGCCACAGCAATGAGCAGTTCTTC. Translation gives CASSPTGVRHSNEQFF.

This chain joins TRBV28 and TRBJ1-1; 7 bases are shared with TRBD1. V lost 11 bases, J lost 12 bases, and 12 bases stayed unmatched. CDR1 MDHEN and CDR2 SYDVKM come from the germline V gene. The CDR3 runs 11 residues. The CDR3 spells CASDRAAETFF. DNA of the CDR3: TGTGCCTCCGACAGGGCAGCTGAGACTTTCTTT.

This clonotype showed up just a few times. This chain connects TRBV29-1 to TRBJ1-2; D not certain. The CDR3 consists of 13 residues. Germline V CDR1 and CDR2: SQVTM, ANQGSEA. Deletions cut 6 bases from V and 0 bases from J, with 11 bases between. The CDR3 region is CSVHDLANYGYTF. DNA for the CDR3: TGCAGCGTCCATGATTTAGCTAACTATGGCTACACCTTC.

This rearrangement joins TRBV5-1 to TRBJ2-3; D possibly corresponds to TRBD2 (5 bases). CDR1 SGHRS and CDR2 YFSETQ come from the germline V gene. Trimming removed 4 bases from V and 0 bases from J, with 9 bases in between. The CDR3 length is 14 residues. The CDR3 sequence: CASSPWESTDTQYF. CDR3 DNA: TGCGCCAGCAGCCCCTGGGAGAGCACAGATACGCAGTATTTT.

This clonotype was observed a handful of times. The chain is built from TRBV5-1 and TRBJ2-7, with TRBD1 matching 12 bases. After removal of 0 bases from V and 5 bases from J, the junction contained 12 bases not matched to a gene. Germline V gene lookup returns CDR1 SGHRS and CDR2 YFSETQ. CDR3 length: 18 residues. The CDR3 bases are TGCGCCAGCAGCTTGGTCCCAACCGGGACAGGGGGCAGAAACGAGCAGTACTTC. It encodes CASSLVPTGTGGRNEQYF.

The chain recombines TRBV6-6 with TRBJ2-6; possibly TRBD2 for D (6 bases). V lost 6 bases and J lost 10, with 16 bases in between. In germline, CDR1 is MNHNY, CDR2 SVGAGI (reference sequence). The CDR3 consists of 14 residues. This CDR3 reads CASSLGGIGNVLTF. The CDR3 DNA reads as TGTGCCAGCAGCCTTGGCGGGATCGGTAACGTCCTGACTTTC.

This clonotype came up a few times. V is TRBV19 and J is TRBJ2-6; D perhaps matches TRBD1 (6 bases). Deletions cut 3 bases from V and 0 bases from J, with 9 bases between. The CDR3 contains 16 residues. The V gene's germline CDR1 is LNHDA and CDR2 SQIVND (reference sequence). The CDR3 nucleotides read TGTGCCAGTAGTATCCCAGGGGTCTCTGGGGCCAACGTCCTGACTTTC. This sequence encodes CASSIPGVSGANVLTF.